These 31 T cell receptor beta chains were sequenced from one sample in a study of identical twins. TCRdb ran MiXCR on the 5' RACE reads and lists one entry per CDR3 protein. The table records 1,800,000 or so distinct CDR3 sequences, roughly 35% of them present only once. Sequencing was done on a sample of cord blood. The origin of the receptors is a newborn girl in good health.

This clonotype showed up just a few times. The chain employs TRBV20-1 and TRBJ2-7; 8 nucleotides match TRBD1. V was clipped by 5 bases and J by 7 bases; unmatched bases: 10. The CDR3 contains 13 residues. Per germline, CDR1 DFQATT and CDR2 SNEGSKA (reference sequence). As DNA, the CDR3 is TGCAGTGCTGAGGACAGGGCCCCGGGGGAGCAGTACTTC. Its translation: CSAEDRAPGEQYF.

The chain employs TRBV7-2 and TRBJ2-1; 10 bases match TRBD2. The CDR3 covers 16 residues. Trimming took 5 bases from V and 5 from J; bases not matched to a gene: 9. Germline V lookup: CDR1 SGHTA, CDR2 FQGNSA. DNA of the CDR3: TGTGCCAGCAGCCTCGCCCGGACTAGCGGAGACAATGAGCAGTTCTTC. Translated: CASSLARTSGDNEQFF.

The chain is built from TRBV27 and TRBJ2-1; TRBD2 matches at 11 bases. V dropped 2 bases and J dropped 1; count of bases not matched to a gene: 7. Looked up from germline, CDR1 is MNHEY and CDR2 is SMNVEV (reference sequence). CDR3 length equals 18 residues. The DNA of the CDR3 is TGTGCCAGCAGTTTACTAGCGGGAGGAATGGGATCCTACAATGAGCAGTTCTTC. Translated, it gives CASSLLAGGMGSYNEQFF.

This clonotype has just one count. This chain connects TRBV10-3 to TRBJ2-2; 7 bases are shared with TRBD2. CDR1 ENHRY and CDR2 SYGVKD come from the germline V gene. CDR3 length: 16 amino acids. Trimming took 2 bases from V and 3 from J; bases not matched to a gene: 6. CDR3 protein: CAISEMGGRDTGELFF. The CDR3 nucleotides read TGTGCCATCAGTGAGATGGGAGGGAGGGACACCGGGGAGCTGTTTTTT.

This clonotype occurred many times. This chain connects TRBV7-2 to TRBJ1-2, with D unresolved. Trimming removed 5 bases at V and 1 base at J, with 8 bases between. The CDR3 extends over 13 amino acids. Germline V gene data show CDR1 as SGHTA and CDR2 as FQGNSA. CDR3 sequence reads: CASSRTDNYGYTF. The CDR3 DNA is TGTGCCAGCAGCCGGACGGATAACTATGGCTACACCTTC.

This clonotype was detected ten times or more. CDR3: CASGYREETQYF. The CDR3, as DNA: TGTGCCAGCGGATACCGCGAGGAGACCCAGTACTTC. V and J are TRBV27 and TRBJ2-5, with D unresolved. Trimming shortened V by 8 bases and J by 5 bases, and 12 bases separated the two germline ends. CDR3 length: 12 amino acids. Germline CDR1 MNHEY, CDR2 SMNVEV (reference sequence).

The gene calls are TRBV7-2 and TRBJ2-1; weak D call: TRBD1 (5 bases). There are 17 residues in the CDR3. The germline V and J ends were trimmed by 2 bases and 5 bases, with 19 bases remaining between them. Germline CDR1 and CDR2: SGHTA and FQGNSA. CDR3 protein: CASSLFQAGPQHNEQFF. The CDR3 nucleotides read TGTGCCAGCAGCTTATTTCAGGCAGGGCCGCAGCACAATGAGCAGTTCTTC. Looking up the rest from reference TRBV7-2 and TRBJ2-1 gives the full variable domain: GAGVSQSPSNKVTEKGKDVELRCDPISGHTALYWYRQSLGQGLEFLIYFQGNSAPDKSGLPSDRFSAERTGGSVSTLTIQRTQQEDSAVYLCASSLFQAGPQHNEQFFGPGTRLTVL.

This chain joins TRBV20-1 and TRBJ2-4; D is unresolved. CDR3 length: 15 residues. V lost 2 bases and J lost 0, with 11 bases in between. Per germline, CDR1 DFQATT and CDR2 SNEGSKA (reference sequence). The CDR3 nucleotides are TGCAGTGCTAGAAAGTCCCTCTTAGCCAAAAACATTCAGTACTTC. It is translated as CSARKSLLAKNIQYF.

V usage is TRBV7-9 and J usage is TRBJ2-2; D might be TRBD1 (5 bases). Trimming removed 5 bases from V and 3 bases from J, with 10 bases in between. This CDR3 has 14 residues. Germline CDR1 reads SEHNR; CDR2 reads FQNEAQ (reference sequence). The CDR3 DNA reads as TGTGCCAGCAGCCCCATCAGGGACACCGGGGAGCTGTTTTTT. Its protein is CASSPIRDTGELFF.

This sequence joins TRBV29-1 and TRBJ2-7; possible D gene TRBD2, 5 bases. The CDR3 length is 14 residues. The germline gives CDR1 SQVTM, CDR2 ANQGSEA. V lost 7 bases and J 7 bases, leaving 23 bases between the germline ends. The CDR3 sequence is CSALISREGGEQYF. The DNA of the CDR3 is TGCAGCGCCCTTATATCCCGTGAGGGCGGTGAGCAGTACTTC.

The V call is TRBV7-8, the J call TRBJ1-1, with D hard to call. V lost 3 bases to trimming and J lost 1 base, with 21 bases between them. This CDR3 has 18 amino acids. Germline CDR1 SGHVS, CDR2 FQNEAQ. CDR3 nucleotide sequence: TGTGCCAGCAGCTTGCCGGGAACAAGGGCTCGGGCGAACACTGAAGCTTTCTTT. Its protein is CASSLPGTRARANTEAFF.

There are a few counts of this clonotype. The V and J genes are TRBV19 and TRBJ1-5; TRBD1 matches at 7 bases. The CDR3 extends over 16 amino acids. From germline, CDR1 is LNHDA and CDR2 SQIVND (reference sequence). The junction had 13 bases not matched to a gene; V was cut back by 8 bases and J by 3 bases. The CDR3 nucleotides read TGTGCCAGTGGTCATCAAGGGACAGCTTACAATCAGCCCCAGCATTTT. Translated: CASGHQGTAYNQPQHF.

This clonotype was recorded many times. This chain connects TRBV28 to TRBJ2-1, with D hard to call. The CDR3 covers 10 residues. Germline CDR1 reads MDHEN; CDR2 reads SYDVKM. The V end was cut by 4 bases, the J end by 5 bases, with 0 bases between. The CDR3 DNA is TGTGCCAGCAGTTACAATGAGCAGTTCTTC. As protein: CASSYNEQFF.

This chain connects TRBV10-3 to TRBJ1-1; no firm D call. From germline, CDR1 is ENHRY and CDR2 SYGVKD. The CDR3 runs to 12 residues. V gave up 9 bases and J gave up 1 base, with 9 bases separating them. The CDR3 region has the DNA TGTGCCATTGGACTCCCGAACACTGAAGCTTTCTTT. Its translation is CAIGLPNTEAFF.

This clonotype occurred a few times. The CDR3 coding sequence is TGCGCCAGCCAGATACCGACAGGGGGTAGCACAGATACGCAGTATTTT. This sequence encodes CASQIPTGGSTDTQYF. The gene calls are TRBV5-1 and TRBJ2-3; 9 nucleotides align to TRBD1. Germline values: CDR1 SGHRS, CDR2 YFSETQ. V shed 7 bases, J shed 0 bases, and the junction held 9 bases outside the gene matches. This CDR3 spans 16 amino acids.

The chain carries TRBV20-1 and TRBJ2-3; unclear D gene. V lost 6 bases and J 0 bases, leaving 13 bases between the germline ends. This CDR3 contains 14 residues. The V gene's germline CDR1 is DFQATT and CDR2 SNEGSKA (reference sequence). Here the CDR3 reads CSAQLRASTDTQYF. In nucleotides, the CDR3 is TGCAGTGCCCAACTAAGAGCTAGCACAGATACGCAGTATTTT.

This clonotype was counted a few times. At one boundary the junction diverges from the germline segment, which might be a read error. V and J are TRBV25-1 and TRBJ1-1; unclear D gene. There are 13 residues in the CDR3. Germline V gives CDR1 MGHDK, CDR2 SYGVNS. CDR3 nucleotides: TGTGCCAGCACATTGGGATTGAAGACTGAAGCTTTCTTT. Translating it yields CASTLGLKTEAFF. The variable domain in full, completed from reference TRBV25-1 and TRBJ1-1, reads EADIYQTPRYLVIGTGKKITLECSQTMGHDKMYWYQQDPGMELHLIHYSYGVNSTEKGDLSSESTVSRIRTEHFPLTLESARPSHTSQYLCASTLGLKTEAFFGQGTRLTVV.

J is TRBJ2-3 and V is TRBV12-3 or TRBV12-4; D is perhaps TRBD2 (6 bases). The V end lost 7 bases, the J end lost 4 bases, and 15 bases lay between the germline ends. This CDR3 has 14 residues. Here the CDR3 DNA reads TGTGCCAGCACCTTCGCAACTAGCTCAGATACGCAGTATTTT. Its translation is CASTFATSSDTQYF.

CDR3 nucleotides: TGCAGTGCTGGGACTAGCGGGAGGGCGTACAATGAGCAGTTCTTC. It is translated as CSAGTSGRAYNEQFF. The rearrangement joins TRBV20-1 to TRBJ2-1; 16 bases map to TRBD2. The trim removed 5 bases at V and 4 bases at J, leaving 2 bases unmatched. CDR1 is DFQATT, CDR2 SNEGSKA, per germline (reference sequence). The CDR3 is 15 residues long.

Only a few counts were recorded for this clonotype. This sequence joins TRBV5-1 and TRBJ2-2, with a tentative D call TRBD1 (6 bases). Germline V gene lookup returns CDR1 SGHRS and CDR2 YFSETQ. This CDR3 contains 12 residues. Between the trimmed V and J ends, which lost 4 bases and 6 bases, there was a span of 7 bases. In DNA, the CDR3 is TGCGCCAGCAGCAACAGGGCCGGGGAGCTGTTTTTT. Translated, it gives CASSNRAGELFF.

This clonotype was picked up many times. Compared with germline, one end of the junction differs, possibly owing to a read error. The J gene is TRBJ1-1, the V gene TRBV4-1, with D hard to call. CDR1 is MGHRA and CDR2 is YSYEKL in the germline V gene. This CDR3 contains 13 residues. This CDR3 reads CASSQDMNTEAFF. DNA of the CDR3: TGTGCCAGCAGCCAAGATATGAACACTGAAGCTTTCTTT.

V gene TRBV27 combines with J gene TRBJ2-7, with D possibly being TRBD1 (5 bases). Trimming left V 5 bases short and J 3 bases short, with 20 bases between. This CDR3 has 16 residues. The germline V gene has CDR1 MNHEY and CDR2 SMNVEV (reference sequence). CDR3 DNA sequence: TGTGCCAGCAGTCCCCCCGGCAGGCAGGGAATCTACGAGCAGTACTTC. Amino acid sequence: CASSPPGRQGIYEQYF.

This chain joins TRBV10-3 and TRBJ2-5; unclear D gene. Germline CDR1 is ENHRY and CDR2 is SYGVKD. The length of the CDR3 is 15 residues. V was clipped by 2 bases and J by 11 bases, with 21 bases between them. The CDR3 DNA is TGTGCCATCAGTGAGGACGGCCGCGGCTACAATGAGCAGTACTTC. Translated, it gives CAISEDGRGYNEQYF.

CDR3: CASSQDALLWKEQYF. The CDR3 bases are TGCGCCAGCAGCCAAGATGCCCTTCTGTGGAAAGAGCAGTACTTC. The V gene is TRBV4-1, the J gene TRBJ2-5; the D is unclear. V gave up 0 bases and J gave up 11 bases, with 19 bases separating them. This CDR3 has 15 amino acids. Germline loops: CDR1 MGHRA, CDR2 YSYEKL.

This clonotype came up a few times. The chain employs TRBV5-1 and TRBJ2-3; tentatively, D is TRBD1 (6 bases). With 5 bases removed from V and 3 bases from J, the gap between germline ends came to 10 bases. CDR1 and CDR2 from the germline V gene are SGHRS and YFSETQ. The CDR3 loop spans 13 amino acids. CDR3 protein: CASRQGWTDTQYF. CDR3 DNA: TGCGCCAGCAGACAGGGTTGGACAGATACGCAGTATTTT.

On this clonotype itself: A junction end diverges from the germline sequence, so it may reflect a read error. This chain uses TRBV12-3 or TRBV12-4 with TRBJ1-2; D is uncertain. The CDR3 runs 13 residues. The CDR3 DNA is TGTGCCGGCAGCTCCGTAGGGAACTATGGCTACACCTTC. This translates into CAGSSVGNYGYTF.

V is TRBV28 and J is TRBJ1-2; 8 bases map to TRBD1. Germline V lookup: CDR1 MDHEN, CDR2 SYDVKM. The V gene end was trimmed by 7 bases and the J gene end by 8 bases; junction bases not matched to a gene: 9. The CDR3 spans 13 residues. The CDR3 nucleotides are TGTGCCAGCACCTTGGACAGGGTGGGCGGCTACACCTTC. Protein product: CASTLDRVGGYTF.

The CDR3 loop is CAISESGWSYQETQYF. CDR3 nucleotide sequence: TGTGCCATCAGTGAGTCTGGCTGGTCGTACCAAGAGACCCAGTACTTC. V gene TRBV10-3 combines with J gene TRBJ2-5; no clear D. The CDR3 totals 16 residues. V was shortened by 0 bases and J by 0 bases, with 11 bases between the two germline ends. Germline lookup yields CDR1 ENHRY and CDR2 SYGVKD.

In its sample, this clonotype was seen a few times. The chain employs TRBV7-9 and TRBJ1-1; unclear D gene. The V end was cut by 2 bases, the J end by 7 bases, with 11 bases between. The V gene's germline CDR1 is SEHNR and CDR2 FQNEAQ (reference sequence). The CDR3 spans 13 residues. CDR3 bases: TGTGCCAGCAGCTTATTTGGGCGGATTGAAGCTTTCTTT. Translating it yields CASSLFGRIEAFF.

The V call is TRBV5-1, the J call TRBJ2-3; TRBD1 matches 10 bases. Looked up from germline, CDR1 is SGHRS and CDR2 is YFSETQ. V shed 0 bases and J 2 bases; nucleotides not matched to a gene: 9. The CDR3 has 18 residues. DNA for the CDR3: TGCGCCAGCAGCTTGGCCTCCGGGACAGGGGACTACACAGATACGCAGTATTTT. The encoded protein is CASSLASGTGDYTDTQYF. The full variable domain, with the rest looked up from reference TRBV5-1 and TRBJ2-3, is KAGVTQTPRYLIKTRGQQVTLSCSPISGHRSVSWYQQTPGQGLQFLFEYFSETQRNKGNFPGRFSGRQFSNSRSEMNVSTLELGDSALYLCASSLASGTGDYTDTQYFGPGTRLTVL.

This clonotype occurred a few times. V usage is TRBV3-1 and J usage is TRBJ2-1, with 13 bases lining up with TRBD2. The trim removed 1 base at V and 4 bases at J, leaving 1 base unmatched. There are 16 residues in the CDR3. Looked up from germline, CDR1 is LGHDT and CDR2 is YNNKEL (reference sequence). This CDR3 reads CASSQGGLAGYNEQFF. CDR3 DNA sequence: TGTGCCAGCAGCCAAGGGGGACTAGCGGGATACAATGAGCAGTTCTTC.